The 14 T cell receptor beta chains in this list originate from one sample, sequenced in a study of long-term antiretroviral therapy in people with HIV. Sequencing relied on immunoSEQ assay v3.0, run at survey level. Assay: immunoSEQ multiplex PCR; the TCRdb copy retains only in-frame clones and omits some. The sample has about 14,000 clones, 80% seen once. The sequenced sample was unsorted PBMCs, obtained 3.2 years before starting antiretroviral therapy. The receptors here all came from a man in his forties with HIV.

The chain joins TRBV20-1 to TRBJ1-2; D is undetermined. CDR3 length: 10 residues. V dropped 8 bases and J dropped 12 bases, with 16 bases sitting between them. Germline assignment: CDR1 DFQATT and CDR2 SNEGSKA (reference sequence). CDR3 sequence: CSPEAFGDTF. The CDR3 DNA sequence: TGCAGTCCCGAAGCGTTCGGTGACACCTTC.

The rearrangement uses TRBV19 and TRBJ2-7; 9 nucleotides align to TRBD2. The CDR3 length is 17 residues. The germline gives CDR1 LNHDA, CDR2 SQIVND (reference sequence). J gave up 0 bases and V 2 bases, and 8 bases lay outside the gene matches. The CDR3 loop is CASSIRARGGDSYEQYF. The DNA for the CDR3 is TGTGCCAGTAGTATACGGGCCCGCGGGGGGGACTCCTACGAGCAGTACTTC.

The CDR3 loop reads CASSESRTINEQFF. The CDR3 coding sequence is TGTGCCAGCAGTGAAAGTCGGACAATCAATGAGCAGTTCTTC. The chain links TRBV2 to TRBJ2-1; tentatively, D is TRBD1 (5 bases). Trimming pared 2 bases from V and 6 bases from J, leaving 11 bases between. This CDR3 region has 14 residues. Germline-derived CDR1 and CDR2 are SNHLY and FYNNEI.

CDR3 protein: CASSLGRSDNEQFF. The CDR3 DNA is TGCGCCAGCAGCTTGGGGCGGTCCGACAATGAGCAGTTCTTC. This sequence joins TRBV5-1 and TRBJ2-1; D ambiguous. Germline V gene lookup returns CDR1 SGHRS and CDR2 YFSETQ. CDR3 length equals 14 residues. Between the trimmed V and J ends, which lost 0 bases and 5 bases, there was a span of 9 bases.

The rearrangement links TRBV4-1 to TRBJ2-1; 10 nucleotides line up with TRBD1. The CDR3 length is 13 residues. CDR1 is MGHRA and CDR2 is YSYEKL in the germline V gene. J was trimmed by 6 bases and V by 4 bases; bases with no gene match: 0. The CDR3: CASSRTGGNEQFF. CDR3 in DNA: TGCGCCAGCAGCCGGACAGGGGGCAATGAGCAGTTCTTC.

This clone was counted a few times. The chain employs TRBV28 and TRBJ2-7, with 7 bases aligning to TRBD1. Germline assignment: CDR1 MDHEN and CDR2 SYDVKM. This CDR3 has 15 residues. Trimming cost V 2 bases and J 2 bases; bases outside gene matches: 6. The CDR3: CASSLEGAGTYEQYF. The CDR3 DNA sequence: TGTGCCAGCAGTTTAGAGGGGGCAGGAACCTACGAGCAGTACTTC.

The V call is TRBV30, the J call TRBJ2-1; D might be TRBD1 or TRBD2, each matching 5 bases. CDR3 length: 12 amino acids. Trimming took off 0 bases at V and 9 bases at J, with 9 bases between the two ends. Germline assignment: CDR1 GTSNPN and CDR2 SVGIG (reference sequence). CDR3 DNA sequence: TGTGCCTGGAGTGTTTGGGGGAGTGAGCAGTTCTTC. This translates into CAWSVWGSEQFF.

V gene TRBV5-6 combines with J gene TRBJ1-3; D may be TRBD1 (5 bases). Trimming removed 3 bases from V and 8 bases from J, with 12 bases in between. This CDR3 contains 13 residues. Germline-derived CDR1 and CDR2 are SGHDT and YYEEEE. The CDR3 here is CASSSQWGYTIYF. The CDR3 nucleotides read TGTGCCAGCAGCTCTCAATGGGGGTACACCATATATTTT.

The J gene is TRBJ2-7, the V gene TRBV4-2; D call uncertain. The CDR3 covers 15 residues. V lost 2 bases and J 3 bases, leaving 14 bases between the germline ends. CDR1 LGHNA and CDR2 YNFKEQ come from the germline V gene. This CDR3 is CASSQPDATRYEQYF. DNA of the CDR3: TGTGCCAGCAGCCAACCGGACGCAACGCGCTACGAGCAGTACTTC.

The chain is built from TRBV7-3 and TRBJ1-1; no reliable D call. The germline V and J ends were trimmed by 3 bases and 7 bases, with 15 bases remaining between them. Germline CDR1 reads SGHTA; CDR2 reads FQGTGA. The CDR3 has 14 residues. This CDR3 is CASSLNQPGSEAFF. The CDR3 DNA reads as TGTGCCAGCAGCTTGAACCAACCGGGGAGTGAAGCTTTCTTT.

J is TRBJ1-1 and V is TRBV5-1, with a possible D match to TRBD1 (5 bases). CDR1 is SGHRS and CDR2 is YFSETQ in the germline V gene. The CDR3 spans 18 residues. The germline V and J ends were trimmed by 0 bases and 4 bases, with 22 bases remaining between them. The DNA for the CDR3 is TGCGCCAGCAGCTTGGCCTCCGGGGGACCGTCGAGAGTCACTGAAGCTTTCTTT. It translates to CASSLASGGPSRVTEAFF. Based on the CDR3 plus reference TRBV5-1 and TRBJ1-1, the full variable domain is KAGVTQTPRYLIKTRGQQVTLSCSPISGHRSVSWYQQTPGQGLQFLFEYFSETQRNKGNFPGRFSGRQFSNSRSEMNVSTLELGDSALYLCASSLASGGPSRVTEAFFGQGTRLTVV.

The CDR3 loop is CSVERGTDLLYGGYTF. The CDR3 DNA reads TGCAGCGTTGAGAGGGGGACAGACCTCCTGTATGGTGGCTACACCTTC. The rearrangement links TRBV29-1 to TRBJ1-2, with TRBD1 identical over 7 bases. V shed 3 bases and J 7 bases; nucleotides not matched to a gene: 17. This CDR3 spans 16 amino acids. The germline V gene has CDR1 SQVTM and CDR2 ANQGSEA.

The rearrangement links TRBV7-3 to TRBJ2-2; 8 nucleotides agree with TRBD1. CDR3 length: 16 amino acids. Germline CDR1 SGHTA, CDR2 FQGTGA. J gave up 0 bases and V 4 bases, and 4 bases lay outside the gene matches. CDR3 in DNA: TGTGCCAGCAGCTCACAGGGGGTTTCGAACACCGGGGAGCTGTTTTTT. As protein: CASSSQGVSNTGELFF. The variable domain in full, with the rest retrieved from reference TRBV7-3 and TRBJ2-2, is GAGVSQTPSNKVTEKGKYVELRCDPISGHTALYWYRQSLGQGPEFLIYFQGTGAADDSGLPNDRFFAVRPEGSVSTLKIQRTERGDSAVYLCASSSQGVSNTGELFFGEGSRLTVL.

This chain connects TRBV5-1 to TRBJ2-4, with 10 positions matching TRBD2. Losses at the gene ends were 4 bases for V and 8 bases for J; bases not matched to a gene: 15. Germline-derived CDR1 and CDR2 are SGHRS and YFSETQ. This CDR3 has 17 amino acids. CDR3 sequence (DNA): TGCGCCAGCAGCAAGGGGGGTGGCGCGCTAGCGGGGGACATTCAGTACTTC. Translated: CASSKGGGALAGDIQYF.